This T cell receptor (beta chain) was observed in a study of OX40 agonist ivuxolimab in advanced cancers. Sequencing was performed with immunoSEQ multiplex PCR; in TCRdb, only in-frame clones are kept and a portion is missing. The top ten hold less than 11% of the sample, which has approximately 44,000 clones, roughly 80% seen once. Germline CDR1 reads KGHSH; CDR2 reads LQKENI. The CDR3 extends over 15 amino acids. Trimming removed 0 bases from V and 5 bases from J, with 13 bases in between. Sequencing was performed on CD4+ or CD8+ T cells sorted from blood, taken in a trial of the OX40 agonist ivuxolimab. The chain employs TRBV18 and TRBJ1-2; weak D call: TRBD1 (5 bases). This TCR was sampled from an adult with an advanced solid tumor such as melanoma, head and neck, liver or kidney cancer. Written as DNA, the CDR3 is TGTGCCAGCTCACCACCGGGAGACAGCCGGTATGGCTACACCTTC. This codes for CASSPPGDSRYGYTF.